A single sample gave rise to the 22 T cell receptor beta chains below, sequenced in a study of post-analysis software for immune sequencing data. Notes on the study in general: About five TRBV segments appeared more often in patients than in controls, and TRBV5-6, TRBV5-1 and TRBV20-1 were among these.

These receptors' targets are unknown. Every TCR beta cDNA library bore unique molecular identifiers. MiXCR, applied by TCRdb to the PCR reads, yields one record per CDR3 protein. The sample consists of fewer than 850,000 distinct CDR3 sequences, roughly 29% of them appearing once. Sequencing was done on a sample of blood. The receptors were sampled from a girl aged 10 to 17 with multiple sclerosis.

Details on this clonotype: This may come from a read error, since a much larger clone is one base off. The J gene is TRBJ2-7, the V gene TRBV12-3 or TRBV12-4; D remains unclear. This CDR3 contains 11 residues. Trimming took off 6 bases at V and 6 bases at J, with 9 bases between the two ends. In DNA, the CDR3 is TGTGCCAGCAGGCGCCAAAGCGAGCAGTACTTC. Its protein is CASRRQSEQYF.

In this sample, this clonotype turned up a few times. The chain uses TRBV6-2 or TRBV6-3 and TRBJ2-5, with 10 bases lining up with TRBD1. Germline lookup yields CDR1 MNHEY and CDR2 SVGEGT. The CDR3 is made up of 16 amino acids. After removal of 6 bases from V and 1 base from J, the junction contained 8 bases not matched to a gene. CDR3 in DNA: TGTGCCAGCAGCCGAGCGACAGGGGGCCTCCAAGAGACCCAGTACTTC. Protein sequence: CASSRATGGLQETQYF.

This clonotype showed up just a few times. The chain has TRBV5-1 and TRBJ2-3; 7 nucleotides agree with TRBD1. The CDR3 is 14 amino acids. Germline loops: CDR1 SGHRS, CDR2 YFSETQ. Unmatched junction bases numbered 4, after V lost 2 bases and J lost 4 bases. CDR3 sequence (DNA): TGCGCCAGCAGCTTAGGACAGGCCCCAGATACGCAGTATTTT. Amino acid sequence: CASSLGQAPDTQYF.

The V call is TRBV6-5, the J call TRBJ1-5, with unresolved D. Germline-derived CDR1 and CDR2 are MNHEY and SVGAGI. The CDR3 is 13 residues long. Trimming removed 4 bases at V and 6 bases at J, with 10 bases between. The CDR3 DNA follows: TGTGCCAGCAGTTCCCCTCCGGGTCAGCCCCAGCATTTT. It translates to CASSSPPGQPQHF.

This clonotype was observed a handful of times. The chain joins TRBV27 to TRBJ2-7, with D unresolved. There are 13 residues in the CDR3. V lost 5 bases and J lost 6, with 14 bases in between. The germline V gene encodes CDR1 MNHEY and CDR2 SMNVEV (reference sequence). The CDR3 DNA sequence: TGTGCCAGCAGTCTTACCGCGAGTGGCGAGCAGTACTTC. This encodes CASSLTASGEQYF.

Worth noting for this clonotype: A much bigger clone sits one base away, suggesting this may be a read error. This chain uses TRBV7-2 with TRBJ2-1; D may be TRBD1 or TRBD2 (6 bases each). CDR3 length equals 15 residues. The V gene's germline CDR1 is SGHTA and CDR2 FQGNSA. In DNA, the CDR3 is TGTGCCAGCGGCTTAGGACGCCAGGGGAGGCATGAGCAGTTCTTC. Its protein is CASGLGRQGRHEQFF.

The chain has TRBV4-3 and TRBJ1-2; tentatively, D is TRBD1 (6 bases). The CDR3 runs to 16 residues. Trimming shortened V by 0 bases and J by 4 bases, and 15 bases separated the two germline ends. The V gene's germline CDR1 is LGHNA and CDR2 YSLEER. The CDR3 bases are TGCGCCAGCAGCCAAGATCTGGGGGGCGCCGGCTATGGCTACACCTTC. Translation gives CASSQDLGGAGYGYTF.

V and J are TRBV20-1 and TRBJ2-5; D gene uncertain. V was shortened by 3 bases and J by 2 bases, with 13 bases between the two germline ends. Germline-derived CDR1 and CDR2 are DFQATT and SNEGSKA (reference sequence). The CDR3 covers 14 residues. Here the CDR3 reads CSARGMGGQETQYF. The CDR3 coding sequence is TGCAGTGCTAGGGGGATGGGCGGTCAAGAGACCCAGTACTTC.

This clonotype was recorded a few times. J is TRBJ2-1 and V is TRBV4-3; tentative D call: TRBD2 (6 bases). Trimming stripped 8 bases from V and 8 bases from J, with 19 bases between. The CDR3 has 14 residues. The germline CDR1 and CDR2 sequences are LGHNA and YSLEER. The CDR3 loop reads CASSGTPSGDEQFF. The DNA of the CDR3 is TGCGCCAGCTCCGGGACTCCGTCCGGAGATGAGCAGTTCTTC.

In its sample, this clonotype was seen a few times. This chain joins TRBV4-1 and TRBJ2-5; no firm D call. TRBJ2-7 explains the end of the DNA better; the J call may be wrong. CDR1 and CDR2 (germline): MGHRA, YSYEKL. CDR3 length: 13 amino acids. CDR3 in amino acids: CASSQEGSSEQYF. The CDR3 DNA reads TGCGCCAGCAGCCAAGAAGGTTCGAGCGAGCAGTACTTC.

A few counts support this clonotype. The rearrangement links TRBV20-1 to TRBJ2-1; 7 nucleotides align to TRBD2. This CDR3 is 14 amino acids long. Trimming at V came to 6 bases and at J to 7 bases, leaving 12 bases not matched to a gene. The V gene's germline CDR1 is DFQATT and CDR2 SNEGSKA (reference sequence). The CDR3 is CSATTNRGLNEQFF. The CDR3 DNA follows: TGCAGTGCCACAACTAACCGGGGACTAAATGAGCAGTTCTTC.

The V call is TRBV10-3, the J call TRBJ2-5, with 7 positions matching TRBD1. V dropped 8 bases and J dropped 5; count of bases not matched to a gene: 14. The CDR3 has 15 residues. Looked up from germline, CDR1 is ENHRY and CDR2 is SYGVKD. CDR3 amino acids: CAISTRATGKETQYF. The CDR3 DNA reads as TGTGCCATCTCCACTCGAGCGACAGGGAAGGAGACCCAGTACTTC.

The chain couples TRBV6-6 to TRBJ1-5, with unresolved D. The CDR3 totals 15 residues. CDR1 is MNHNY and CDR2 is SVGAGI in the germline V gene (reference sequence). Trimming shortened V by 7 bases and J by 0 bases, and 13 bases separated the two germline ends. This CDR3 reads CASTEAGYSNQPQHF. CDR3 nucleotide sequence: TGTGCCAGCACCGAGGCGGGTTATAGCAATCAGCCCCAGCATTTT.

This clonotype was seen a handful of times. This sequence joins TRBV7-9 and TRBJ1-2; no definite D call. This CDR3 has 15 amino acids. V was shortened by 7 bases and J by 8 bases, with 23 bases between the two germline ends. Germline lookup yields CDR1 SEHNR and CDR2 FQNEAQ (reference sequence). CDR3 residues: CASIDRASNNRGYTF. Written as DNA, the CDR3 is TGTGCCAGCATCGACCGGGCCTCTAACAACCGCGGCTACACCTTC.

This clonotype was seen repeatedly, ten times or more. The rearrangement uses TRBV10-3 and TRBJ1-5; weak D call: TRBD1 (5 bases). Trimming removed 5 bases at V and 4 bases at J, with 15 bases between. Germline V gene lookup returns CDR1 ENHRY and CDR2 SYGVKD. The CDR3 is 15 residues long. The CDR3 region is CAISSRDRGNQPQHF. CDR3 sequence (DNA): TGTGCCATCAGTTCCCGGGACCGCGGTAATCAGCCCCAGCATTTT.

There are a few counts of this clonotype. V usage is TRBV5-6 and J usage is TRBJ2-7; D possibly corresponds to TRBD1 (6 bases). The germline CDR1 and CDR2 sequences are SGHDT and YYEEEE. V was clipped by 4 bases and J by 6 bases, with 14 bases between them. This CDR3 has 13 amino acids. CDR3 nucleotide sequence: TGTGCCAGCAGCACCGGTCAAGGGGGCGAGCAGTACTTC. Its translation: CASSTGQGGEQYF.

This clonotype was found once. In DNA, the CDR3 is TGCAGCGTGGGAGAGACAGGGATAGAAGCTTTCTTT. Amino acids: CSVGETGIEAFF. J is TRBJ1-1 and V is TRBV29-1, with 7 bases fitting TRBD1. V shed 6 bases, J shed 8 bases, and the junction held 9 bases outside the gene matches. There are 12 residues in the CDR3. CDR1 is SQVTM, CDR2 ANQGSEA, per germline.

The V and J genes are TRBV4-1 and TRBJ1-5; TRBD1 is a possible D gene (5 bases). Germline assignment: CDR1 MGHRA and CDR2 YSYEKL. V was shortened by 0 bases and J by 6 bases, with 6 bases between the two germline ends. This CDR3 spans 13 amino acids. The CDR3, as DNA: TGCGCCAGCAGCCAAGAAGGGACTCAGCCCCAGCATTTT. It is translated as CASSQEGTQPQHF.

This chain connects TRBV5-1 to TRBJ2-1, with 8 bases aligning to TRBD2. V dropped 4 bases and J dropped 9; count of bases not matched to a gene: 9. Germline-derived CDR1 and CDR2 are SGHRS and YFSETQ. The CDR3 runs 14 residues. In DNA form, the CDR3 reads TGCGCCAGCAGCCCCGGGACTAGGGGTGGTGAGCAGTTCTTC. Translated, it gives CASSPGTRGGEQFF.

This clonotype turned up a few times. The rearrangement links TRBV5-1 to TRBJ2-5; TRBD2 matches at 7 bases. The CDR3 runs 17 residues. Germline V lookup: CDR1 SGHRS, CDR2 YFSETQ. V trimming: 5 bases; J trimming: 2 bases; junction bases outside the gene matches: 15. The CDR3 bases are TGCGCCAGCAGTCGGCCGTCCCCGGGGGGATCACAAGAGACCCAGTACTTC. The encoded protein is CASSRPSPGGSQETQYF.

The table lists this clonotype with many counts. V is TRBV27 and J is TRBJ2-7, with 8 bases that match TRBD2. Germline V gene data show CDR1 as MNHEY and CDR2 as SMNVEV (reference sequence). The CDR3 runs to 14 residues. The V gene end was trimmed by 5 bases and the J gene end by 2 bases; junction bases not matched to a gene: 5. The CDR3 DNA reads TGTGCCAGCAGTACCACTAGCGGTCCCTACGAGCAGTACTTC. Protein sequence: CASSTTSGPYEQYF.

This clonotype came up a few times. The chain carries TRBV29-1 and TRBJ1-2; TRBD1 matches at 7 bases. This CDR3 spans 11 amino acids. The V and J ends lost 7 bases and 6 bases, in that order; junction bases with no gene match: 5. Germline assignment: CDR1 SQVTM and CDR2 ANQGSEA. As DNA, the CDR3 is TGCAGCGCCGAGGGGACAGATGGCTACACCTTC. It yields the protein CSAEGTDGYTF.